This T cell receptor (beta chain) was observed in a study of Graves' ophthalmopathy and Graves' hyperthyroidism. The study's findings and limits: A majority of expanded thyroid clonotypes exceeding 0.001 frequency were likewise present in blood. With a specificity of around 77% and a sensitivity of 70.59%, the model predicted ophthalmopathy progression. Sensitivity reached 85% to 90% and specificity about 81% for a 13-signature model separating ophthalmopathy from stable hyperthyroidism.

The TCR beta CDR3 regions underwent amplification from RNA transcripts. The first round was an RT-PCR with HTBI primers, and the second round was a multiplex PCR. TCRdb re-derived calls from the multiplex PCR reads in MiXCR, one entry per CDR3 protein. The repertoire holds about 24,000 distinct CDR3 sequences, with about 44% as singletons. With regard to this clonotype: Its antigen is not known. A junction end diverges from the germline sequence, so it may reflect a read error.

This CDR3 contains 14 residues. The germline V gene has CDR1 WSHSY and CDR2 SAAADI. The rearrangement uses TRBV10-2 and TRBJ1-6; no reliable D call. Sequencing was done on a sample of peripheral blood. The TCR comes from an adult woman with stable Graves' hyperthyroidism. CDR3: CASSVQPDDSPPHF. Written as DNA, the CDR3 is TGCGCCAGCAGTGTGCAACCGGATGATTCACCCCCCCACTTT.